The rows below give T cell receptor beta chains drawn from one sample of a study of PD-L1 blockade in urothelial cancer. Data came from immunoSEQ multiplex PCR; TCRdb stores just in-frame clones and leaves some out. In the table there are around 120,000 clones, 75% to 90% of which are singletons. The sequencing here drew on PBMCs, taken around atezolizumab (anti-PD-L1) treatment. The source of these receptors is a man between 60 and 75 years old with urothelial cancer. Each CDR3 is given with its conserved first and last residue. Fields, in order: D gene, J gene, clone size, V gene, CDR3 DNA, CDR3 protein. The D gene is left open where the match is weak. The listing skips clone size in some rows; elsewhere it reads once, few, many or a size class.

- TRBJ1-1 - TRBV6-5 TGTGCCAGTTCGACCGGGGGGAACACTGAAGCTTTCTTT CASSTGGNTEAFF
TRBD1 TRBJ1-6 - TRBV5-1 TGCGCCAGCAGCTCGACAGGGTGGAATTCACCCCTCCACTTT CASSSTGWNSPLHF
- TRBJ2-3 - TRBV11-2 TGTGCCAGCAGCCACCTAGCGAACACAGATACGCAGTATTTT CASSHLANTDTQYF
- TRBJ1-5 - TRBV7-3 TGTGCCAGCAGCTTAAAGATTGCGGGGGTGCGTGTCAGCAATCAGCCCCAGCATTTT CASSLKIAGVRVSNQPQHF
- TRBJ1-5 - TRBV28 TGTGCCAGCCCCCCCCCGGGGGGCGATGAGTTTTATGGCAATCAGCCCCAGCATTTT CASPPPGGDEFYGNQPQHF
- TRBJ1-2 - TRBV10-3 TGTGCCATCAGTGATTCTGTAAGCCTCTATGGCTACACCTTC CAISDSVSLYGYTF
- TRBJ2-5 - TRBV19 TGTGCCAGTGGGGGGTACCAAGAGACCCAGTACTTC CASGGYQETQYF
TRBD1 TRBJ2-7 - TRBV7-8 TGTGCCAGCAGCGCCCTGGGGACAGGGGTCGAGCAGTACTTC CASSALGTGVEQYF
- TRBJ2-2 - TRBV11-2 TGTGCCAGCAGCACCTATCCGGGGGACCCTGGAAACGGCGGGGAGCTGTTTTTT CASSTYPGDPGNGGELFF
- TRBJ1-5 - TRBV19 TGTGCCAGTCGCACTTCGGGGGTTATAGGGCAGCCCCAGCATTTT CASRTSGVIGQPQHF
TRBD1 TRBJ2-5 - TRBV28 TGTGCCAGCAGTCCCCCAGGGGGCGCAGAGACCCAGTACTTC CASSPPGGAETQYF
TRBD1 TRBJ2-7 - TRBV6-1 TGTGCCAGCAGACCCAGGACAGGGGCGGACGAGCAGTACTTC CASRPRTGADEQYF
- TRBJ1-1 - TRBV5-1 TGCGCCAGCAGCCGAGACGGGTTTATGAACACTGAAGCTTTCTTT CASSRDGFMNTEAFF
TRBD2 TRBJ2-5 once TRBV2 TGTGCCAGCAAAGCTCGTAGCGGGTTGGGAGAGACCCAGTACTTC CASKARSGLGETQYF
- TRBJ1-3 once TRBV5-8 TGTGCCAGCAGCTTGGTACCCGGGGGAAACACCATATATTTT CASSLVPGGNTIYF
- TRBJ1-2 once TRBV7-9 TGTGCCAGCAGCTTCGGAAGAGGAGGAAACTATGGCTACACCTTC CASSFGRGGNYGYTF
TRBD1 TRBJ2-7 - TRBV11-3 TGTGCCAGCTCAGGGGGACAGGGCAACGAGCAGTACTTC CASSGGQGNEQYF
- TRBJ2-1 - TRBV7-9 TGTGCCAGCAGCTTAGTTTCAACTAGCTTCGATGAGCAGTTCTTC CASSLVSTSFDEQFF
- TRBJ2-7 once TRBV2 TGTGCCAGCTCGGGAACTAACTCCTACGAGCAGTACTTC CASSGTNSYEQYF
TRBD1 TRBJ1-2 - TRBV4-3 TGCGCCAGCAGCCAGAGACAGGGCTATGGCTACACCTTC CASSQRQGYGYTF
- TRBJ1-5 - TRBV19 TGTGCCAGTAGTCCGGCAGGGGACCAGCCCCAGCATTTT CASSPAGDQPQHF
TRBD1 TRBJ2-4 - TRBV10-2 TGCGCCAGCAGGGCCGGGACAGGGCCCCCTCAGTACTTC CASRAGTGPPQYF
- TRBJ2-2 few TRBV11-2 TGTGCCAGCAACCCTGGCCGTTTTGGCACCGGGGAGCTGTTTTTT CASNPGRFGTGELFF
- TRBJ1-2 once TRBV28 TGTGCCAGCAGTTTAAAGTTAGCTAACTATGGCTACACCTTC CASSLKLANYGYTF